This T cell receptor beta chain was sequenced in a study of regulatory T cells. General study results and limits: Patient CD8+ T cells trended nonsignificantly toward lower Shannon entropy than control CD8+ cells.

Comment on this clone: The antigen is unknown.

The primer mix had 52 TRBV and 13 TRBJ primers. Assay used: immunoSEQ multiplex PCR; TCRdb lists only in-frame clones, some missing. The sample records tens of thousands of clones, 93% being singletons. Germline CDR1 SGHRS, CDR2 YFSETQ. The CDR3 has 14 amino acids. Deletions cut 4 bases from V and 3 bases from J, with 13 bases between. The rearrangement links TRBV5-1 to TRBJ1-1; D gene ambiguous. The sequencing input was CD8+ T cells sorted from blood. This TCR derives from a child aged 2-15 years with CD3G deficiency. The CDR3 bases are TGCGCCAGCAGCCCCCGAGTCGGGGACACTGAAGCTTTCTTT. Encoded protein: CASSPRVGDTEAFF.